Presented here are 24 T cell receptor beta chains from one specimen sequenced in a study of blood T cell repertoires in COVID-19. Data came from immunoSEQ multiplex PCR; TCRdb stores just in-frame clones and leaves some out. The sample consists of about 210,000 clones, more than 70% of them appearing once. The sample was PBMCs or T cells enriched from blood (not recorded which). The receptors derive from a man aged 40-50 years with acute COVID-19.

Written as DNA, the CDR3 is TGTGCCAGCCTCACTACCAGCCAAGAGACCCAGTACTTC. Translation gives CASLTTSQETQYF. This chain joins TRBV18 and TRBJ2-5; D is unclear. This CDR3 is 13 amino acids long. CDR1 and CDR2 (germline): KGHSH, LQKENI. V lost 8 bases, J lost 1 base, and 11 bases lay in between. The whole variable domain, filled in from reference TRBV18 and TRBJ2-5, reads NAGVMQNPRHLVRRRGQEARLRCSPMKGHSHVYWYRQLPEEGLKFMVYLQKENIIDESGMPKERFSAEFPKEGPSILRIQQVVRGDSAAYFCASLTTSQETQYFGPGTRLLVL.

The chain has TRBV5-3 and TRBJ2-1; 9 bases line up with TRBD2. TRBV5-3 has ORF status, its function being uncertain. The CDR3 length is 15 residues. Trimming removed 1 base from V and 8 bases from J; junction bases left unmatched: 7. The CDR3: CARSLIAGDGYEQFF. The CDR3 DNA is TGTGCCAGAAGCTTGATAGCGGGAGACGGGTATGAGCAGTTCTTC.

The CDR3 loop reads CASSSGRSGSYNEQFF. CDR3 coding DNA: TGTGCCAGCAGTAGCGGGAGATCGGGGTCCTACAATGAGCAGTTCTTC. This chain connects TRBV2 to TRBJ2-1, with 8 bases lining up with TRBD2. Germline values: CDR1 SNHLY, CDR2 FYNNEI. Unmatched junction bases numbered 7, after V lost 5 bases and J lost 1 base. The CDR3 loop spans 16 amino acids.

The rearrangement links TRBV24-1 to TRBJ1-5; D ambiguous. Per the germline V gene, CDR1 is KGHDR and CDR2 is SFDVKD. The CDR3 is 11 residues long. Trimming removed 5 bases at V and 9 bases at J, with 7 bases between. The CDR3 sequence: CATSAIWPQHF. The CDR3 DNA reads as TGTGCCACCAGTGCCATTTGGCCCCAGCATTTT.

The chain employs TRBV5-6 and TRBJ2-2; D remains ambiguous. The CDR3 consists of 14 residues. Trimming took 4 bases from V and 0 from J, leaving 7 bases between them. The germline V gene encodes CDR1 SGHDT and CDR2 YYEEEE. CDR3 bases: TGTGCCAGCAGCCCCACATCGAACACCGGGGAGCTGTTTTTT. Translating it yields CASSPTSNTGELFF.

This rearrangement joins TRBV11-2 to TRBJ1-1, with 7 nucleotides matching TRBD1. This CDR3 comprises 15 residues. V lost 5 bases and J lost 2; bases outside the gene matches: 8. Germline lookup yields CDR1 SGHAT and CDR2 FQNNGV. As DNA, the CDR3 is TGTGCCAGCAGCCCGCCCGGGACAGCTAACACTGAAGCTTTCTTT. It codes for CASSPPGTANTEAFF.

The table lists this clone with a count of one. This chain joins TRBV4-2 and TRBJ2-7; TRBD2 aligns across 7 bases. CDR1 is LGHNA and CDR2 is YNFKEQ in the germline V gene. The CDR3 runs 13 residues. Trimming took 6 bases from V and 4 from J; bases not matched to a gene: 6. The CDR3 region is CASRGGSGYEQYF. As DNA, the CDR3 is TGTGCCAGCAGAGGCGGGAGTGGGTACGAGCAGTACTTC.

This chain connects TRBV7-9 to TRBJ1-1, with D maybe TRBD1 (6 bases). V was cut by 5 bases and J by 4 bases, with 11 bases left in between. The CDR3 contains 13 residues. CDR1 and CDR2 (germline): SEHNR, FQNEAQ (reference sequence). The CDR3, as DNA: TGTGCCAGCAGCACCCGGGGGGCCACTGAAGCTTTCTTT. As protein: CASSTRGATEAFF.

CDR3 DNA: TGTGCCAGCTCACCGACCCTCGGTGAGGGCGGAAACACCATATATTTT. Translating gives CASSPTLGEGGNTIYF. The chain couples TRBV18 to TRBJ1-3, with D unresolved. This CDR3 is built from 16 residues. V shed 3 bases and J shed 4 bases, with 16 bases lying between them. Germline V gene sequence: CDR1 KGHSH, CDR2 LQKENI.

The chain uses TRBV27 and TRBJ1-2; maybe TRBD1 (5 bases). Trimming stripped 8 bases from V and 8 bases from J, with 27 bases between. The V gene's germline CDR1 is MNHEY and CDR2 SMNVEV (reference sequence). The CDR3 totals 16 residues. The CDR3 reads CASSGFKGASGVGYTF. CDR3 nucleotide sequence: TGTGCCAGCTCGGGGTTCAAGGGAGCTTCGGGGGTAGGCTACACCTTC.

The genes are TRBV11-3 and TRBJ2-2; D might be TRBD2 (7 bases). CDR3 length: 15 residues. The ends were cut back, 5 bases at V and 4 bases at J, with 14 bases in the middle. Germline V gives CDR1 SGHNT, CDR2 YENEEA. This CDR3 reads CASSPAGAGTGELFF. The CDR3, as DNA: TGTGCCAGCAGCCCCGCGGGGGCGGGCACCGGGGAGCTGTTTTTT.

This chain links TRBV18 with TRBJ1-1; no definite D call. CDR1 is KGHSH, CDR2 LQKENI, per germline. Trimming pared 3 bases from V and 8 bases from J, leaving 13 bases between. The CDR3 is 13 amino acids. CDR3 sequence: CASSPERSTEAFF. CDR3 sequence (DNA): TGTGCCAGCTCACCCGAAAGGAGCACCGAAGCTTTCTTT.

V and J are TRBV27 and TRBJ1-1, with 7 bases aligning to TRBD1. Losses at the gene ends were 0 bases for V and 1 base for J; bases not matched to a gene: 11. The CDR3 covers 18 residues. Germline-derived CDR1 and CDR2 are MNHEY and SMNVEV (reference sequence). CDR3 bases: TGTGCCAGCAGTTTATCCCGCCTCACCCGGACAGGGAACACTGAAGCTTTCTTT. Translated, it gives CASSLSRLTRTGNTEAFF.

Only a few counts were recorded for this clone. The chain employs TRBV28 and TRBJ1-5, with D perhaps TRBD1 (5 bases). Germline CDR1 is MDHEN and CDR2 is SYDVKM. Trimming cost V 7 bases and J 4 bases, with 23 bases left between them. The CDR3 runs to 17 residues. As DNA, the CDR3 is TGTGCCAGCACCGGGAGGGTATGGGGGAACTCTAATCAGCCCCAGCATTTT. Encoded protein: CASTGRVWGNSNQPQHF.

CDR3 protein: CAISDSGTGKVIQYF. The DNA of the CDR3 is TGTGCCATCAGTGACTCCGGGACAGGGAAGGTCATTCAGTACTTC. This chain uses TRBV10-3 with TRBJ2-4; 9 nucleotides agree with TRBD1. Trimming at V came to 3 bases and at J to 9 bases, leaving 9 bases not matched to a gene. This CDR3 is 15 amino acids long. From germline, CDR1 is ENHRY and CDR2 SYGVKD.

The V call is TRBV5-4, the J call TRBJ1-1, with D maybe TRBD1 (6 bases). The CDR3 sequence is 13 residues long. In germline, CDR1 is SGHNT, CDR2 YYREEE (reference sequence). With 3 bases removed from V and 7 bases from J, the gap between germline ends came to 13 bases. Here the CDR3 reads CASSWGAGDEAFF. The DNA of the CDR3 is TGTGCCAGCAGCTGGGGGGCGGGGGATGAAGCTTTCTTT.

This sequence joins TRBV12-3 or TRBV12-4 and TRBJ2-7; D perhaps matches TRBD2 (6 bases). The CDR3 length is 13 residues. V lost 8 bases, J lost 1 base, and 12 bases lay in between. The CDR3 loop reads CASRPGGSYEQYF. CDR3 DNA sequence: TGTGCCAGCCGGCCCGGGGGATCCTACGAGCAGTACTTC.

V and J are TRBV5-1 and TRBJ1-5; no firm D call. Germline lookup yields CDR1 SGHRS and CDR2 YFSETQ. Between the trimmed V and J ends, which lost 0 bases and 8 bases, there was a span of 12 bases. CDR3 size: 14 residues. DNA for the CDR3: TGCGCCAGCAGCTTGGTGGCCGGTGGAGAGCCCCAGCATTTT. Translating gives CASSLVAGGEPQHF.

The chain is built from TRBV7-3 and TRBJ2-1, with 10 positions matching TRBD2. The CDR3 contains 16 residues. The ends lost 5 bases at V and 5 bases at J; junction bases unmatched: 9. From germline, CDR1 is SGHTA and CDR2 FQGTGA. CDR3 sequence reads: CASSRSSGSVDNEQFF. The CDR3 region has the DNA TGTGCCAGCAGCCGCTCTAGCGGGAGTGTCGACAATGAGCAGTTCTTC.

The CDR3 nucleotides are TGTGCCAGCAGCGGGGACAGGGGACAAGAGACCCAGTACTTC. Translating it yields CASSGDRGQETQYF. The V gene is TRBV27, the J gene TRBJ2-5; TRBD1 matches 10 bases. CDR1 and CDR2 (germline): MNHEY, SMNVEV (reference sequence). The CDR3 sequence is 14 residues long. Trimming took 6 bases from V and 2 from J; bases not matched to a gene: 3.

V and J are TRBV18 and TRBJ1-6, with 10 bases fitting TRBD1. This CDR3 has 14 residues. V lost 6 bases, J lost 9 bases, and 5 bases stayed unmatched. CDR1 is KGHSH and CDR2 is LQKENI in the germline V gene. DNA for the CDR3: TGTGCCAGCTCCACCGGGACAGGGGTTTCACCCCTCCACTTT. This codes for CASSTGTGVSPLHF.

This clone was seen a single time. The CDR3 DNA reads TGTGCCTGGAGTGTACGCGGTGTGAGCTACACCTTC. Protein product: CAWSVRGVSYTF. V and J are TRBV30 and TRBJ1-2; D gene ambiguous. Germline-derived CDR1 and CDR2 are GTSNPN and SVGIG (reference sequence). V dropped 0 bases and J dropped 9 bases, with 11 bases sitting between them. CDR3 length: 12 residues.

The table lists this clone with a count of one. The chain joins TRBV3-1 (or the pseudogene TRBV3-2) to TRBJ1-6; perhaps TRBD1 as D (6 bases). Germline V gene data show CDR1 as LGHDT and CDR2 as YNNKEL (reference sequence). The CDR3 runs 18 residues. V lost 4 bases, J lost 2 bases, and 18 bases lay in between. This chain's CDR3 is CASSPRSTTGTYNSPLHF. CDR3 nucleotide sequence: TGTGCCAGCAGCCCCCGATCAACAACAGGGACCTATAATTCACCCCTCCACTTT.

This clone has more than one count but fewer than ten. The chain uses TRBV28 and TRBJ2-3, with D possibly being TRBD1 (5 bases). V was clipped by 7 bases and J by 0 bases, with 20 bases between them. Germline V lookup: CDR1 MDHEN, CDR2 SYDVKM. This CDR3 has 17 amino acids. The CDR3 DNA is TGTGCCAGCACCCTAGGGGCGACTCCCGCTAGCACAGATACGCAGTATTTT. It codes for CASTLGATPASTDTQYF.